These 3 T cell receptor beta chains originate from one sample sequenced in a study of a mutant IDH1 vaccine in newly diagnosed glioma. The time point is: baseline, week 1 (first vaccination visit). Treatment in this sample: pre-vaccination baseline after standard-of-care therapy. Clones were sequenced by immunoSEQ multiplex PCR, and TCRdb holds only the in-frame ones, with some missing. Of tens of thousands of clones in the sample, about 80% are singletons; the top ten hold around 20%. The sequences come from PBMCs, collected from a glioma patient treated with radiotherapy, temozolomide or both. These receptors all come from a man between 25 and 39 years old with glioma.

The chain links TRBV4-2 to TRBJ2-7; TRBD2 matches at 9 bases. CDR1 LGHNA and CDR2 YNFKEQ come from the germline V gene. This CDR3 has 15 amino acids. V trimming: 1 base; J trimming: 3 bases; junction bases outside the gene matches: 4. The CDR3 DNA reads as TGTGCCAGCAGCCAAGTCCTAGCGGGGAGCTACGAGCAGTACTTC. Translation: CASSQVLAGSYEQYF.

The chain has TRBV5-1 and TRBJ2-2, with 9 bases lining up with TRBD1. The CDR3 has 18 amino acids. The germline CDR1 and CDR2 sequences are SGHRS and YFSETQ. V shed 3 bases, J shed 6 bases, and the junction held 15 bases outside the gene matches. The CDR3 nucleotides read TGCGCCAGCAGCTCTTCCCTCGATCCGGGACAGGGTCCCGGGGAGCTGTTTTTT. Encoded protein: CASSSSLDPGQGPGELFF.

This rearrangement joins TRBV27 to TRBJ1-1; D may be TRBD1 (5 bases). Germline CDR1 is MNHEY and CDR2 is SMNVEV (reference sequence). CDR3 length: 14 amino acids. V lost 6 bases, J lost 1 base, and 12 bases lay in between. The CDR3 DNA reads TGTGCCAGCAGGGGTCGACAGACGAACACTGAAGCTTTCTTT. Its translation: CASRGRQTNTEAFF.